The clone carrying this T cell receptor beta chain has a count of ten or more. Trimming took 6 bases from V and 2 from J; bases not matched to a gene: 6. The CDR3 is made up of 14 amino acids. Germline V gives CDR1 SEHNR, CDR2 FQNEAQ (reference sequence). TCRdb independently ran MiXCR on the reads; one entry per CDR3 protein. The sample yields roughly 250,000 distinct CDR3 sequences, under 30% seen once. This sample was taken from a study of kidney transplant recipient with SARS-CoV-2 infection. The sequence was collected from a male patient aged 25-45 years who had COVID-19 and was a kidney transplant recipient. T cells may partly derive from the graft donor. The sample in question was a blood sample, obtained at baseline and between days 110 and 120 from a kidney transplant recipient. The V gene is TRBV7-9, the J gene TRBJ2-5; TRBD2 agrees at 7 bases. CDR3 nucleotide sequence: TGTGCCAGCAGGACATGGGAGGGGCAAGAGACCCAGTACTTC. Its translation: CASRTWEGQETQYF.